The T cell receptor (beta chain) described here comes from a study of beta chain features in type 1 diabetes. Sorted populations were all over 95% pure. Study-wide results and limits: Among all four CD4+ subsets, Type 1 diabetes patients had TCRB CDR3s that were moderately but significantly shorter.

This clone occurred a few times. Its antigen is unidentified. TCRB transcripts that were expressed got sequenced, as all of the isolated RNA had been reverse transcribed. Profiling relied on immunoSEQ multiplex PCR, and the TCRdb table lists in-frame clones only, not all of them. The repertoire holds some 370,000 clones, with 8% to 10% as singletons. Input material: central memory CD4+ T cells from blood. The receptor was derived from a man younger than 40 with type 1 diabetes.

The CDR3 DNA reads TGTGCCAGCAGCGCACGAGGCTCCCAAGAGACCCAGTACTTC. It codes for CASSARGSQETQYF. The chain recombines TRBV9 with TRBJ2-5, with D hard to call. CDR3 length: 14 residues. V lost 3 bases and J lost 1, with 10 bases in between. Germline V lookup: CDR1 SGDLS, CDR2 YYNGEE.